This T cell receptor (beta chain) was found in a study of T cells in Graves' hyperthyroidism and ophthalmopathy. Background on the study: Initial diagnosis, before any treatment, was when peripheral blood was collected.

As to this clonotype: What it binds is not known.

Findings and limits, study-wide: Ophthalmopathy was model-predicted a median about six months pre-onset. Expanded thyroid clonotypes (above 0.001) were mostly also found in blood.

Ophthalmopathy patients had moderate-to-severe active disease, CAS ≥3, NOSPECS ≥4, and disease duration under 3 months. Amplified TCR beta CDR3 regions derived from RNA transcripts. HTBI primers were used for first-round RT-PCR of the TCR CDR3. TCRdb re-called the multiplex PCR reads through MiXCR, storing one row per CDR3 protein. The top ten clones hold around 32% of a sample with about 500,000 distinct CDR3 sequences, 15% to 20% of them seen once. This CDR3 spans 15 amino acids. V dropped 6 bases and J dropped 1; count of bases not matched to a gene: 8. CDR1 is MDHEN, CDR2 SYDVKM, per germline. This sequence joins TRBV28 and TRBJ1-1; 7 bases match TRBD1. This sequence originates from a woman aged 25 to 39 with Graves' ophthalmopathy. Sample: blood. DNA for the CDR3: TGTGCCAGCAGCCTGAACAGGGGTGAGAACACTGAAGCTTTCTTT. Translating gives CASSLNRGENTEAFF.